Detailed here is one TCR beta chain. Its antigen is not identified. TCRdb called the 5' RACE reads again in MiXCR, with one record for every CDR3 protein. The data show about 66,000 distinct CDR3 sequences, approximately 5.7% seen once. The sample belongs to a study of CD8 T cells in ankylosing spondylitis. The study, taken as a whole, reports: CD8+ cells made up the disease-linked clones, which were relatively rare in peripheral blood. Made up of under ten highly homologous variants, a TCR beta motif appeared characteristic of ankylosing spondylitis blood. Some motif variants were previously reported in reactive arthritis synovial fluid and blood.

Germline loops: CDR1 SGHRS, CDR2 YFSETQ. V was trimmed by 4 bases and J by 5 bases, leaving 20 bases between them. This CDR3 has 16 amino acids. This clonotype was obtained from a male donor with ankylosing spondylitis. The rearrangement links TRBV5-1 to TRBJ2-3; tentatively, D is TRBD2 (6 bases). The sample taken for sequencing was synovial fluid, either unsorted or a sorted T cell fraction (not recorded which). CDR3 DNA: TGCGCCAGCAGCAGGGTGCTAGCGACAGAGGTAGATACGCAGTATTTT. It codes for CASSRVLATEVDTQYF. The full variable domain, in which reference TRBV5-1 and TRBJ2-3 provide the parts outside the CDR3, is KAGVTQTPRYLIKTRGQQVTLSCSPISGHRSVSWYQQTPGQGLQFLFEYFSETQRNKGNFPGRFSGRQFSNSRSEMNVSTLELGDSALYLCASSRVLATEVDTQYFGPGTRLTVL.